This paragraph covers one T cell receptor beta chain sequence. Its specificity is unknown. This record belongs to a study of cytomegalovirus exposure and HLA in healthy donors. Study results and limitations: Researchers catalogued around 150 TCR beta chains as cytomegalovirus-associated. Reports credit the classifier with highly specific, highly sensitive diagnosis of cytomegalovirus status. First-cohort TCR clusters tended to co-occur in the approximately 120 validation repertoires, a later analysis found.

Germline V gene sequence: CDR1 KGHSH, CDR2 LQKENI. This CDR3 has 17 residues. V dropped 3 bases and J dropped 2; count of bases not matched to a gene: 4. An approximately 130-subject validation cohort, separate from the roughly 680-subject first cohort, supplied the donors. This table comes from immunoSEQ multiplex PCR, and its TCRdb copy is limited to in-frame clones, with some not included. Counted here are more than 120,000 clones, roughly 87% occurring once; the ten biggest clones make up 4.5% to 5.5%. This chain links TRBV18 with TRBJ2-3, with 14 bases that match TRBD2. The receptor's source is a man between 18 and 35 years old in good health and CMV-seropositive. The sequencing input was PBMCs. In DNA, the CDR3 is TGTGCCAGCTCACCGGGACTAGCGGGGGTTATCACAGATACGCAGTATTTT. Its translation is CASSPGLAGVITDTQYF.